This TCR beta chain came from a study of blood T cell repertoires in COVID-19. Study-level information: Sites across the United States, Italy and Spain contributed samples from acute and convalescent COVID-19. PBMCs, B-cell-depleted T cells, or T cells were the source of the cDNA or gDNA that made up the material.

Sequenced by immunoSEQ multiplex PCR; TCRdb stores in-frame clones only, minus some. The sample holds around 150,000 clones; about 80% are singletons and the top ten take 7%. Those enrolled in Seattle joined during active infection and were followed longitudinally afterward. The sequenced sample was peripheral blood. This receptor was identified in a woman in her thirties or forties with COVID-19, enrolled during active disease.

The CDR3 region is CASSLPSAGTGELFF. DNA for the CDR3: TGTGCCAGCAGTTTACCTAGCGCAGGCACCGGGGAGCTGTTTTTT. The chain couples TRBV28 to TRBJ2-2; D might be TRBD2 (6 bases). Germline CDR1 MDHEN, CDR2 SYDVKM. The CDR3 consists of 15 residues. The ends were cut back, 2 bases at V and 4 bases at J, with 11 bases in the middle.